Described below is a single T cell receptor (beta chain) sequence and its context. The target antigen is unknown. This entry is derived from a study of vaccination and CD4 T cells after COVID-19. Study details: Overlapping SARS-CoV-2, HCoV-NL63, HCoV-OC43 and HCoV-229E spike peptides stimulated the cells.

Germline CDR1 is SGHTA and CDR2 is FQGTGA. The CDR3 is made up of 15 amino acids. Trimming cost V 5 bases and J 3 bases; bases outside gene matches: 6. Sequenced with the Oncomine TCR Beta short-read assay was DNA taken from cultured CD4+ T cells. TCRdb called the PCR reads again in MiXCR, with one record for every CDR3 protein. The sample records some 12,000 distinct CDR3 sequences, around half being singletons. Specified treatment: roughly nine-day PBMC culture with coronavirus spike peptide pools or control peptides (ViraFEST assay). This sequence originates from a human donor with COVID-19. This chain uses TRBV7-3 with TRBJ2-5; TRBD2 matches at 10 bases. The material was cultured CD4+ T cells from blood, obtained after SARS-CoV-2 vaccination. CDR3 sequence: CASSRTAGGEETQYF. The CDR3 region has the DNA TGTGCCAGCAGCCGAACAGCGGGGGGGGAAGAGACCCAGTACTTC.